These 4 T cell receptor beta chains share one sample of origin, sequenced in a study of cytomegalovirus exposure and HLA in healthy donors. Both 60 Vbeta primers and 13 Jbeta primers went into the PCR. Data came from immunoSEQ multiplex PCR; TCRdb stores just in-frame clones and leaves some out. Found here are some 130,000 clones, 78% of them singletons; the top ten hold 1.4% to 1.5%. Sample: PBMCs. Receptors originate from a female donor in good health and CMV-seronegative.

V gene TRBV6-5 combines with J gene TRBJ2-7; TRBD2 agrees at 10 bases. This CDR3 comprises 15 residues. V dropped 6 bases and J dropped 4; count of bases not matched to a gene: 9. Per germline, CDR1 MNHEY and CDR2 SVGAGI. CDR3 bases: TGTGCCAGCAGGTCCTCCTCTAGCGGGAGATACGAGCAGTACTTC. This sequence encodes CASRSSSSGRYEQYF.

This sequence joins TRBV19 and TRBJ2-2; 7 bases are shared with TRBD2. Per germline, CDR1 LNHDA and CDR2 SQIVND (reference sequence). V was pared by 3 bases and J by 4 bases, with 8 bases of the junction left unmatched. The CDR3 totals 16 residues. In DNA form, the CDR3 reads TGTGCCAGTAGTATGAGGGCGGGAGTACGCACCGGGGAGCTGTTTTTT. Protein: CASSMRAGVRTGELFF.

V gene TRBV29-1 combines with J gene TRBJ2-3, with 9 bases that match TRBD2. The CDR3 consists of 15 residues. Germline-derived CDR1 and CDR2 are SQVTM and ANQGSEA. The trim removed 4 bases at V and 3 bases at J, leaving 8 bases unmatched. CDR3 in amino acids: CSVVPTSGGTDTQYF. The DNA of the CDR3 is TGCAGCGTTGTCCCGACTAGCGGTGGAACAGATACGCAGTATTTT.

By proportion, this clone is medium-sized. This chain links TRBV5-4 with TRBJ2-7, with 10 bases identical to TRBD2. Germline-derived CDR1 and CDR2 are SGHNT and YYREEE (reference sequence). The CDR3 length is 17 residues. V shed 0 bases and J 0 bases; nucleotides not matched to a gene: 6. CDR3 bases: TGTGCCAGCAGCTTGGTAGTCGGACTAGCGGCCTCCTACGAGCAGTACTTC. This translates into CASSLVVGLAASYEQYF.